This is a list of T cell receptor beta chains from one sample in a study of blood T cell repertoires in COVID-19. The method was immunoSEQ multiplex PCR; TCRdb's version includes in-frame clones alone and lacks a portion of them. The sample lists 70,000 or so clones; roughly 79% were seen once. The material sequenced was peripheral blood. Every receptor here comes from a man in his 70s with acute or convalescent COVID-19. Each CDR3 is given without its conserved first and last residue. Each record gives: J gene, V gene, CDR3 protein.

>TRBJ2-7|TRBV5-4
ASSSRGVSSYEQY
>TRBJ1-6|TRBV19
ASSVLPGNSPLH
>TRBJ1-3|TRBV28
ASSGQGSGNTIY
>TRBJ1-2|TRBV2
ASRPDLEPGRRGYT
>TRBJ2-3|TRBV7-3
ASSLSGLRLDTQY
>TRBJ2-7|TRBV19
ASSKQAGSYEQY
>TRBJ2-7|TRBV18
ASSRGTSGTYEQY
>TRBJ2-3|TRBV10-3
ATRTSGSGDTQY
>TRBJ2-7|TRBV7-9
ASLEGTSYEQY
>TRBJ1-3|TRBV29-1
SVVSSGNTIY
>TRBJ2-4|TRBV5-6
ASSLGGGSKNIQY
>TRBJ2-2|TRBV4-2
ASSHPGTSNTGELF
>TRBJ1-1|TRBV3-1/TRBV3-2
ASSHMVGGVLPEAF
>TRBJ1-2|TRBV5-1
ASSQGGTNYGYT
>TRBJ2-1|TRBV9
ASSASGSSYNEQF
>TRBJ2-2|TRBV7-2
ASRIPGRGGELF
>TRBJ2-4|TRBV6-2/TRBV6-3
ASSPRDSKNIQY
>TRBJ1-4|TRBV11-2
ASSLGIGTQGEKLF
>TRBJ2-5|TRBV28
ASRRTGTGGEETQY
>TRBJ2-7|TRBV28
ASRRGQSYEQY
>TRBJ2-1|TRBV9
ASSRGRAFNEQF
>TRBJ2-7|TRBV28
ASSMGPQY
>TRBJ2-4|TRBV7-9
ASSGRDVEALAKNIQY
>TRBJ2-1|TRBV7-3
ASSLTSVIYNEQF
>TRBJ1-3|TRBV7-6
ASSPRVRSGNTIY
>TRBJ1-3|TRBV5-1
ASSLRQGGSGNTIY
>TRBJ2-5|TRBV9
ASSPGQIQETQY
>TRBJ1-5|TRBV28
ASSSRGVGNQPQH
>TRBJ1-1|TRBV19
ASSSQGSRTEAF
>TRBJ2-3|TRBV24-1
ATSHRGSSTDTQY
>TRBJ2-2|TRBV19
ASSSFAGGSTGELF
>TRBJ1-6|TRBV27
ASRPGTGLESPLH
>TRBJ2-7|TRBV5-1
ASSLEQLYEQY
>TRBJ1-1|TRBV2
ASRSVPGGTEAF
>TRBJ2-5|TRBV7-2
ASSLPRLGETQY
>TRBJ2-1|TRBV7-9
ASRTSGYSYNEQF
>TRBJ1-2|TRBV2
ASTLDFLLGGYT
>TRBJ1-2|TRBV18
ASSPTRTGSNGYT
>TRBJ1-3|TRBV29-1
SVENSRSGNTIY
>TRBJ1-1|TRBV5-4
ASSLVQGMNTEAF
>TRBJ2-5|TRBV6-1
ASSEALGSQETQY
>TRBJ1-5|TRBV28
ASRSSAAPRDNQPQH
>TRBJ1-1|TRBV11-3
ASSQGEAMNTEAF
>TRBJ1-2|TRBV7-9
ASSLGEGRNGYT
>TRBJ1-6|TRBV6-5
ASSHSHNSPLH
>TRBJ2-2|TRBV6-5
ASRRDTGELF
>TRBJ2-7|TRBV19
ASSIVGTGAIHEQY
>TRBJ2-1|TRBV3-1/TRBV3-2
ASSPPPGVYYNEQF
>TRBJ1-5|TRBV18
ASSPPLQGAGNQPQH
>TRBJ2-7|TRBV14
ASSQPGTGIYEQY
>TRBJ2-5|TRBV28
ASSLSGRVETQY
>TRBJ1-1|TRBV12-3/TRBV12-4
ASSLQGSTEAF